These 14 T cell receptor beta chains came from one sample sequenced in a study of blood T cell repertoires in COVID-19 (dated by TCRdb to 2019 to 2021). Library preparation used the immunoSEQ multiplex PCR assay. TCRdb retrieved this table from immuneACCESS and kept in-frame rearrangements only. Not all clones are present; in checked studies, unresolved V genes account for under half, and no reason is known for the remainder. The sample table shows about 94,000 clones, and 80% are seen once. Clones ranked in the top ten supply around 20% of the sample. The specimen was peripheral blood. The receptors derive from a human donor in a cohort sampled during active COVID-19.

In this sample, this clone turned up a few times. V is TRBV2 and J is TRBJ2-7; tentative D call: TRBD1 (5 bases). The germline V gene encodes CDR1 SNHLY and CDR2 FYNNEI. This CDR3 is 14 amino acids long. Written as DNA, the CDR3 is TGTCTTTCGCGTGGGGCGGATACCCCCTACGAGCAGTACTTC. This gives the protein CLSRGADTPYEQYF.

The chain employs TRBV28 and TRBJ2-7; D unclear. CDR3 length: 10 residues. Germline CDR1 reads MDHEN; CDR2 reads SYDVKM. Deletions cut 6 bases from V and 5 bases from J, with 5 bases between. The CDR3 region is CASSYNEQYF. In DNA, the CDR3 is TGTGCCAGCAGCTATAACGAGCAGTACTTC.

The chain joins TRBV4-2 to TRBJ1-5; a possible D gene is TRBD1 (6 bases). CDR3 length equals 18 residues. V was pared by 0 bases and J by 4 bases, with 19 bases between. CDR1 is LGHNA and CDR2 is YNFKEQ in the germline V gene. The CDR3 region is CASSQDLGHRVVNQPQHF. In nucleotides, the CDR3 is TGTGCCAGCAGCCAAGATCTGGGGCACAGGGTTGTAAATCAGCCCCAGCATTTT.

Concerning this clone itself: Its ends do not fully match the called genes, so a read error is possible. This chain connects TRBV27 to TRBJ1-1; possible D gene TRBD1, 6 bases. The CDR3 is 17 amino acids. The germline gives CDR1 MNHEY, CDR2 SMNVEV (reference sequence). The CDR3 region has the DNA TGCCATATACCGGACAGTGTACTTTACAGGGTACGTCCTGAAGCTTTCTTT. Translating it yields CHIPDSVLYRVRPEAFF.

The chain employs TRBV19 and TRBJ1-2; TRBD1 might be the D (5 bases). The CDR3 contains 15 residues. CDR1 is LNHDA and CDR2 is SQIVND in the germline V gene (reference sequence). V lost 3 bases and J 0 bases, leaving 11 bases between the germline ends. The CDR3 DNA follows: TGTGCCAGTAGTATTTGGGGGACTCCTAACTATGGCTACACCTTC. Translation gives CASSIWGTPNYGYTF.

The chain employs TRBV24-1 and TRBJ2-7; 10 nucleotides agree with TRBD1. Germline assignment: CDR1 KGHDR and CDR2 SFDVKD. This CDR3 spans 16 amino acids. V lost 3 bases, J lost 2 bases, and 6 bases stayed unmatched. CDR3 amino acids: CATSDPRTGGAYEQYF. As DNA, the CDR3 is TGTGCCACCAGTGATCCGAGGACAGGGGGAGCCTACGAGCAGTACTTC.

The chain joins TRBV6-5 to TRBJ1-2; perhaps TRBD1 as D (5 bases). CDR3 length equals 12 residues. Germline loops: CDR1 MNHEY, CDR2 SVGAGI. Trimming removed 6 bases at V and 5 bases at J, with 10 bases between. In DNA form, the CDR3 reads TGTGCCAGCAGGGGGGACTCTTATGGCTACACCTTC. The encoded protein is CASRGDSYGYTF.

Only a few counts were recorded for this clone. The rearrangement uses TRBV30 and TRBJ1-2, with unresolved D. Trimming cost V 8 bases and J 7 bases, with 11 bases left between them. This CDR3 is 10 amino acids long. CDR1 GTSNPN and CDR2 SVGIG come from the germline V gene (reference sequence). The CDR3 protein is CALRRGGYTF. The CDR3 DNA is TGTGCCCTCCGACGCGGTGGCTACACCTTC.

The chain employs TRBV20-1 and TRBJ1-1; D may be TRBD1 (5 bases). Trimming removed 3 bases from V and 1 base from J, with 9 bases in between. The CDR3 spans 13 residues. CDR1 DFQATT and CDR2 SNEGSKA come from the germline V gene (reference sequence). The CDR3, as DNA: TGCAGTGCTAGTCAGGGATGGAACACTGAAGCTTTCTTT. Amino acids: CSASQGWNTEAFF.

This rearrangement joins TRBV5-1 to TRBJ1-2; 11 nucleotides line up with TRBD1. The CDR3 spans 15 residues. Germline V CDR1 and CDR2: SGHRS, YFSETQ. Trimming took 2 bases from V and 4 from J; bases not matched to a gene: 4. The CDR3 loop reads CASSFGDRGSYGYTF. DNA for the CDR3: TGCGCCAGCAGCTTCGGGGACAGGGGGTCCTATGGCTACACCTTC.

CDR3 bases: TGTGCCAGCTCACCATCACTAGCGGGAGCAGGGGAGACCCAGTACTTC. Its protein is CASSPSLAGAGETQYF. This sequence joins TRBV18 and TRBJ2-5; 11 nucleotides line up with TRBD2. Germline V gene data show CDR1 as KGHSH and CDR2 as LQKENI. The CDR3 length is 16 residues. Germline trimming cut 2 bases from V and 5 bases from J; bases unmatched to any gene: 7. Variable domain in full (rest from reference TRBV18 and TRBJ2-5): NAGVMQNPRHLVRRRGQEARLRCSPMKGHSHVYWYRQLPEEGLKFMVYLQKENIIDESGMPKERFSAEFPKEGPSILRIQQVVRGDSAAYFCASSPSLAGAGETQYFGPGTRLLVL.

As for this clone: The CDR3 ends on some other residue instead of the conserved phenylalanine or tryptophan, so this is likely a read error. The DNA is omitted, as the CDR3 cannot be located on it reliably, and the CDR3 follows TCRdb's listing. The chain carries TRBV3-1 (or the pseudogene TRBV3-2) and TRBJ1-1. The CDR3 sequence runs 11 residues, both termini included. The germline CDR1 and CDR2 sequences are LGHDT and YNNKEL (reference sequence). This chain's CDR3 is CASSQDKEEIV.

This clone has just one count. The J gene is TRBJ1-1, the V gene TRBV5-1; D uncertain. From germline, CDR1 is SGHRS and CDR2 YFSETQ. Trimming stripped 0 bases from V and 4 bases from J, with 13 bases between. This CDR3 spans 15 amino acids. The CDR3 reads CASSLEAGRSTEAFF. CDR3 nucleotides: TGCGCCAGCAGCTTGGAGGCGGGAAGGAGCACTGAAGCTTTCTTT. The whole variable domain, filled in from reference TRBV5-1 and TRBJ1-1, reads KAGVTQTPRYLIKTRGQQVTLSCSPISGHRSVSWYQQTPGQGLQFLFEYFSETQRNKGNFPGRFSGRQFSNSRSEMNVSTLELGDSALYLCASSLEAGRSTEAFFGQGTRLTVV.

V and J are TRBV27 and TRBJ2-1; 7 bases line up with TRBD1. Trimming at V came to 2 bases and at J to 6 bases, leaving 4 bases not matched to a gene. Looked up from germline, CDR1 is MNHEY and CDR2 is SMNVEV (reference sequence). This CDR3 contains 14 residues. CDR3 coding DNA: TGTGCCAGCAGTTTAGGGACAGAACCCAATGAGCAGTTCTTC. This translates into CASSLGTEPNEQFF.